These 2 T cell receptor beta chains came from one sample sequenced in a study of CD8 T cells in Susac syndrome. It was with random hexamers that about 0.45 to 1 ug RNA was reverse transcribed. TCRdb recomputed calls from the immunoSEQ multiplex PCR reads with MiXCR, one row per CDR3 protein. The sample records 150,000 to 180,000 distinct CDR3 sequences, about 94% being singletons. The material sequenced was CD8+ T cells from PBMCs. The origin of the receptors is a human donor with multiple sclerosis.

The V call is TRBV20-1, the J call TRBJ2-7; D is perhaps TRBD2 (6 bases). The CDR3 totals 13 residues. The germline V gene encodes CDR1 DFQATT and CDR2 SNEGSKA (reference sequence). V was clipped by 4 bases and J by 2 bases, with 12 bases between them. CDR3 sequence reads: CSATGGSTYEQYF. CDR3 nucleotides: TGCAGTGCTACCGGGGGAAGCACCTACGAGCAGTACTTC.

The J gene is TRBJ1-2, the V gene TRBV20-1; perhaps TRBD1 as D (5 bases). V was trimmed by 3 bases and J by 4 bases, leaving 12 bases between them. The CDR3 is 13 amino acids. Germline V gives CDR1 DFQATT, CDR2 SNEGSKA (reference sequence). The CDR3 nucleotides are TGCAGTGCTAGTGGGGCGGAGTCCTATGGCTACACCTTC. This gives the protein CSASGAESYGYTF.